Listed below are T cell receptor beta chains from one sample, sequenced in a study of immune evolution from preneoplasia to lung adenocarcinoma. Clones were sequenced by immunoSEQ multiplex PCR, and TCRdb holds only the in-frame ones, with some missing. Among about 4,800 clones listed, roughly 85% were seen once. Sequencing input: FFPE normal lung tissue adjacent to the tumor. The receptors derive from a person in their sixties with lung adenocarcinoma. Both conserved end residues are part of each CDR3. The D gene is left open where the match is weak. Some rows mark clone size as missing; the rest say once, few, many or name a class of expanded clone.

j_call: TRBJ1-2
d_call: TRBD1
clone_size: NA
v_call: TRBV11-2
cdr3_aa: CASSSLRGPGYTF
cdr3_nt: TGTGCCAGCAGCTCTCTTAGGGGGCCTGGCTACACCTTC

j_call: TRBJ1-2
d_call: TRBD1
clone_size: few
v_call: TRBV30
cdr3_aa: CAWDPGQGVGGYTF
cdr3_nt: TGTGCCTGGGACCCGGGACAGGGAGTAGGTGGCTACACCTTC

j_call: TRBJ2-2
d_call: TRBD2
clone_size: NA
v_call: TRBV6-5
cdr3_aa: CASSYPGRDTGELFF
cdr3_nt: TGTGCCAGCAGTTACCCCGGGAGGGACACCGGGGAGCTGTTTTTT

j_call: TRBJ1-2
d_call: NA
clone_size: NA
v_call: TRBV7-9
cdr3_aa: CASSSSAATLGYTF
cdr3_nt: TGTGCCAGCAGCTCCTCCGCAGCGACCCTGGGCTACACCTTC

j_call: TRBJ2-3
d_call: NA
clone_size: once
v_call: TRBV5-1
cdr3_aa: CASSFLGVEDTQYF
cdr3_nt: TGCGCCAGCAGCTTTTTAGGGGTGGAAGATACGCAGTATTTT

j_call: TRBJ1-1
d_call: NA
clone_size: NA
v_call: TRBV18
cdr3_aa: CASSPPSGENTEAFF
cdr3_nt: TGTGCCAGCTCACCACCTTCGGGGGAGAACACTGAAGCTTTCTTT

j_call: TRBJ2-5
d_call: TRBD1
clone_size: NA
v_call: TRBV9
cdr3_aa: CASSAWTGGAETQYF
cdr3_nt: TGTGCCAGCAGCGCCTGGACAGGGGGCGCAGAGACCCAGTACTTC

j_call: TRBJ2-7
d_call: NA
clone_size: NA
v_call: TRBV4-1
cdr3_aa: CASSRGMNDWAYEQYF
cdr3_nt: TGCGCCAGCAGCAGAGGGATGAATGACTGGGCCTACGAGCAGTACTTC

j_call: TRBJ1-2
d_call: NA
clone_size: NA
v_call: TRBV6-5
cdr3_aa: CASRLASPPYGYTF
cdr3_nt: TGTGCCAGCAGACTGGCGTCACCCCCCTATGGCTACACCTTC

j_call: TRBJ1-3
d_call: NA
clone_size: NA
v_call: TRBV7-9
cdr3_aa: CASSLGLENTIYF
cdr3_nt: TGTGCCAGCAGCTTGGGGTTAGAAAACACCATATATTTT

j_call: TRBJ1-2
d_call: NA
clone_size: NA
v_call: TRBV2
cdr3_aa: CASNTGYTNYGYTF
cdr3_nt: TGTGCCAGCAATACAGGCTATACTAACTATGGCTACACCTTC

j_call: TRBJ1-5
d_call: NA
clone_size: NA
v_call: TRBV6-1
cdr3_aa: CASSDRTRNQPQHF
cdr3_nt: TGTGCCAGCAGCGACAGGACTAGGAATCAGCCCCAGCATTTT

j_call: TRBJ2-7
d_call: NA
clone_size: NA
v_call: TRBV4-2
cdr3_aa: CASSQDLGDSSYEQYF
cdr3_nt: TGTGCCAGCAGCCAAGATCTCGGAGATTCCTCCTACGAGCAGTACTTC

j_call: TRBJ1-2
d_call: TRBD1
clone_size: few
v_call: TRBV7-9
cdr3_aa: CASRDGTVAYGYTF
cdr3_nt: TGTGCCAGCAGGGATGGGACAGTGGCCTATGGCTACACCTTC

j_call: TRBJ1-1
d_call: NA
clone_size: NA
v_call: TRBV5-1
cdr3_aa: CASSLWENTEAFF
cdr3_nt: TGCGCCAGCAGCTTGTGGGAGAACACTGAAGCTTTCTTT

j_call: TRBJ2-7
d_call: NA
clone_size: NA
v_call: TRBV20-1
cdr3_aa: CSARDQYEQYF
cdr3_nt: TGCAGTGCTAGAGATCAGTACGAGCAGTACTTC

j_call: TRBJ2-3
d_call: NA
clone_size: once
v_call: TRBV19
cdr3_aa: CASSLRTGSDTQYF
cdr3_nt: TGTGCCAGTAGTCTCCGAACAGGTTCAGATACGCAGTATTTT

j_call: TRBJ1-1
d_call: TRBD1
clone_size: NA
v_call: TRBV28
cdr3_aa: CASFSGGLNTEAFF
cdr3_nt: TGTGCCAGCTTTTCAGGGGGCCTGAACACTGAAGCTTTCTTT

j_call: TRBJ2-2
d_call: NA
clone_size: NA
v_call: TRBV30
cdr3_aa: CAWSRQVKGELFF
cdr3_nt: TGTGCCTGGAGTCGGCAGGTCAAGGGAGAGCTGTTTTTT

j_call: TRBJ2-3
d_call: TRBD2
clone_size: NA
v_call: TRBV19
cdr3_aa: CASSNSGRAVTQYF
cdr3_nt: TGTGCCAGTAGTAATAGCGGGAGGGCCGTTACGCAGTATTTT

j_call: TRBJ1-2
d_call: NA
clone_size: NA
v_call: TRBV2
cdr3_aa: CASSVRGGYTF
cdr3_nt: TGTGCCAGCAGTGTAAGGGGTGGCTACACCTTC

j_call: TRBJ1-1
d_call: NA
clone_size: NA
v_call: TRBV6-1
cdr3_aa: CASSDPRGGTEAFF
cdr3_nt: TGTGCCAGCAGTGACCCAAGGGGGGGGACTGAAGCTTTCTTT

j_call: TRBJ1-5
d_call: NA
clone_size: NA
v_call: TRBV9
cdr3_aa: CASSSGAPNQPQHF
cdr3_nt: TGTGCCAGCAGCTCGGGCGCCCCAAATCAGCCCCAGCATTTT

j_call: TRBJ2-3
d_call: TRBD2
clone_size: NA
v_call: TRBV30
cdr3_aa: CAWSPGLLTTDTQYF
cdr3_nt: TGTGCCTGGAGTCCGGGACTACTTACCACAGATACGCAGTATTTT

j_call: TRBJ1-4
d_call: NA
clone_size: NA
v_call: TRBV5-1
cdr3_aa: CASSVQPQEAGEKLFF
cdr3_nt: TGCGCCAGCAGCGTCCAGCCTCAGGAGGCTGGGGAAAAACTGTTTTTT

j_call: TRBJ2-1
d_call: NA
clone_size: NA
v_call: TRBV30
cdr3_aa: CAWSEQGRQFF
cdr3_nt: TGTGCCTGGAGTGAGCAGGGTCGACAGTTCTTC

j_call: TRBJ1-2
d_call: NA
clone_size: few
v_call: TRBV28
cdr3_aa: CASSLGSYGYTF
cdr3_nt: TGTGCCAGCAGTTTGGGGAGTTATGGCTACACCTTC

j_call: TRBJ2-3
d_call: TRBD2
clone_size: NA
v_call: TRBV5-4
cdr3_aa: CASSLLTSGGGTDTQYF
cdr3_nt: TGTGCCAGCAGCTTGTTGACTAGCGGAGGAGGAACAGATACGCAGTATTTT

j_call: TRBJ2-3
d_call: NA
clone_size: NA
v_call: TRBV6-5
cdr3_aa: CASRRGYKTDTQYF
cdr3_nt: TGTGCCAGCAGGCGAGGGTACAAGACAGATACGCAGTATTTT

j_call: TRBJ1-1
d_call: NA
clone_size: large
v_call: TRBV28
cdr3_aa: CASRVPASNTEAFF
cdr3_nt: TGTGCCAGCAGAGTGCCGGCTTCGAACACTGAAGCTTTCTTT

j_call: TRBJ2-1
d_call: TRBD2
clone_size: NA
v_call: TRBV7-3
cdr3_aa: CASRASGGTNEQFF
cdr3_nt: TGTGCCAGCAGGGCTAGCGGGGGGACCAATGAGCAGTTCTTC

j_call: TRBJ2-7
d_call: TRBD2
clone_size: NA
v_call: TRBV7-6
cdr3_aa: CASSPRTSLDEQYF
cdr3_nt: TGTGCCAGCAGCCCCCGGACTAGCTTAGACGAGCAGTACTTC

j_call: TRBJ1-5
d_call: TRBD1
clone_size: NA
v_call: TRBV6-6
cdr3_aa: CASNGQGGNQPQHF
cdr3_nt: TGTGCCAGCAACGGGCAGGGGGGCAATCAGCCCCAGCATTTT

j_call: TRBJ2-3
d_call: TRBD2
clone_size: NA
v_call: TRBV10-2
cdr3_aa: CASSGPSGGGTDTQYF
cdr3_nt: TGCGCCAGCAGTGGCCCTAGCGGGGGGGGCACAGATACGCAGTATTTT

j_call: TRBJ2-3
d_call: NA
clone_size: NA
v_call: TRBV6-6
cdr3_aa: CASGRRVGTDTQYF
cdr3_nt: TGTGCCAGCGGTCGGCGGGTGGGCACAGATACGCAGTATTTT

j_call: TRBJ1-6
d_call: TRBD1
clone_size: NA
v_call: TRBV2
cdr3_aa: CASIWGQGTSPLHF
cdr3_nt: TGTGCCAGCATATGGGGACAGGGAACATCACCCCTCCACTTT

j_call: TRBJ2-3
d_call: NA
clone_size: NA
v_call: TRBV27
cdr3_aa: CASRETSTDTQYF
cdr3_nt: TGTGCCAGCAGGGAAACAAGCACAGATACGCAGTATTTT